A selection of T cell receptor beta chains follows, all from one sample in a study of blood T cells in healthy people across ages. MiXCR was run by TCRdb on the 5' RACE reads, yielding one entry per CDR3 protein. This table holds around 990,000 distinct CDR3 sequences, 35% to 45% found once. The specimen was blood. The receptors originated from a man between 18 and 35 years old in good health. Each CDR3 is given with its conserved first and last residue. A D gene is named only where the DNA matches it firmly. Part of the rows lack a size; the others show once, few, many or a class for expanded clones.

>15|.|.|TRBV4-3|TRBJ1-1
TGCGCCAGCAGCCAAGAGTTCGACAACACGGTTGAAGCTTTCTTT
CASSQEFDNTVEAFF
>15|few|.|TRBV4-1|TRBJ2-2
TGCGCCAGCAGCCAAGATCAACAGAACACCGGGGAGCTGTTTTTT
CASSQDQQNTGELFF
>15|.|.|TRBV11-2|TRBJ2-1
TGTGCCAGCAGCTTACGTGGGGCGCACCAGGGTGAGCAGTTCTTC
CASSLRGAHQGEQFF
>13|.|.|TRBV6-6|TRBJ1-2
TGTGCCAGCAGTTTCAGGACCGCTCACGGCTTCACCTTC
CASSFRTAHGFTF
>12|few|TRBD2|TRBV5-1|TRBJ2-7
TGCGCCAGCAGTAGCGGGGGAGTCGAGCAGTACTTC
CASSSGGVEQYF
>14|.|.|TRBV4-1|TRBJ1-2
TGCGTCAGCAGCCAGTATACAGGGACCTATGGCTACACCTTC
CVSSQYTGTYGYTF
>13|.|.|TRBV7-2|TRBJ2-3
TGTGCCAGCAGTTTCAACGGGTTCGAGACGCAGTATTTT
CASSFNGFETQYF
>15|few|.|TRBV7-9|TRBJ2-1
TGTGCCAGCAGCTTCGGTCCCCAGGGCAGGAATGAGCAGTTCTTC
CASSFGPQGRNEQFF
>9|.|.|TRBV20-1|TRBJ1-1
TGCAGCGGGAACACTGAAGCTTTCTTT
CSGNTEAFF
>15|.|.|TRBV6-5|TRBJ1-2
TGTGCCAGCAGCCAAGATACGGGACGGATCTATGGCTACACCTTC
CASSQDTGRIYGYTF
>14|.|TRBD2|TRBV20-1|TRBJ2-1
TGCAGTACTAGCGGGGGGGTCTACGGGAATGAGCAGTTCTTC
CSTSGGVYGNEQFF
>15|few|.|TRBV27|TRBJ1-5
TGTGCCAGCAGCGCCAGGAGGGGCTCCAATCAGCCCCAGCATTTT
CASSARRGSNQPQHF
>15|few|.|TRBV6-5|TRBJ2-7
TGTGCCAGCAGTTACTCGCAAGGGGTGACCTACGAGCAGTACTTC
CASSYSQGVTYEQYF
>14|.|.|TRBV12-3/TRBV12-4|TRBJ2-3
TGTGCCAGCACCGTAGGGCTAGCGACAGATACGCAGTATTTT
CASTVGLATDTQYF
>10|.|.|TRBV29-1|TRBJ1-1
TGCAGCGTTGCGGGCTTTGAAGCTTTCTTT
CSVAGFEAFF
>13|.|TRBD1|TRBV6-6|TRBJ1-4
TGTGCCAGGTCCAGGGGGACTAATGAAAAACTGTTTTTT
CARSRGTNEKLFF
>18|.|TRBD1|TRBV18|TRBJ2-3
TGTGCCAGCTCACCACCGGGACAGGGCGAGTGGAGCACAGATACGCAGTATTTT
CASSPPGQGEWSTDTQYF
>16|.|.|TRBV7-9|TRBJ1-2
TGTGCCTGCAGCCCGGTGGTGTGGCAGGGTCTCTATGGCTACACCTTC
CACSPVVWQGLYGYTF
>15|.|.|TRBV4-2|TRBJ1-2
TGTGCCAGCAGCCAAGAGACAACGCCTGGCTATGGCTACACCTTC
CASSQETTPGYGYTF
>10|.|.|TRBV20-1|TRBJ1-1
TGCAGTGCTAGAGCTCGAGTAGCTTTCTTT
CSARARVAFF
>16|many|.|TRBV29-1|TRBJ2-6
TGCAGCGTTGAAGGGCATAAGGAAACTGGGGCCAACGTCCTGACTTTC
CSVEGHKETGANVLTF
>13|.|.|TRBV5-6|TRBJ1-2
TGTGCCAGCAGCTACGGAGGGTACGATGGCTACACCTTC
CASSYGGYDGYTF
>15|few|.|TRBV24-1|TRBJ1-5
TGTGCCACCAGTGATGGAAGGGCCCCCAATCAGCCCCAGCATTTT
CATSDGRAPNQPQHF
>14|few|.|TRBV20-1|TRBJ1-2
TGCAGTGCTAGAGATTCTCGAGCGACAGTCGGATACACCTTC
CSARDSRATVGYTF
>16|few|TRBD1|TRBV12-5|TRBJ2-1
TGTGCTAGTGGCGAACGACAGGGGGGGTCCTACAATGAGCAGTTCTTC
CASGERQGGSYNEQFF
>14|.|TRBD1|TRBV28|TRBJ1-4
TGTGCCAGCAGTTTCCAGGGGGGCAGGGAAAAACTGTTTTTT
CASSFQGGREKLFF
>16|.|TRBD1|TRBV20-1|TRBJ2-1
TGCAGTGCTAGAGATCTAGGGGGCGAGGCCTACAATGAGCAGTTCTTC
CSARDLGGEAYNEQFF
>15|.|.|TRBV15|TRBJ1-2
TGTGCCACCAGCAGAGAAGTGGAGGCAAGATATGGCTACACCTTC
CATSREVEARYGYTF
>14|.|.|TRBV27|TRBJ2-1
TGTGCCAGCAGTTTTTACGCGCGGGACAATGAGCAGTTCTTC
CASSFYARDNEQFF
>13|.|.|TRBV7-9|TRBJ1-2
TGTGCCAGCAGCTTAGCGGAACTTGACGGCTACACCTTC
CASSLAELDGYTF
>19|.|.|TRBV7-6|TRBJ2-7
TGTGCCAGCAGCTTAGCACACTCGGAACGACTATCCTCCTACAATGAGCAGTACTTC
CASSLAHSERLSSYNEQYF
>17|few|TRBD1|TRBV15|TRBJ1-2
TGTGCCACCAGTAGAGGGAACTGGGACAGGGGGGACTATGGCTACACCTTC
CATSRGNWDRGDYGYTF
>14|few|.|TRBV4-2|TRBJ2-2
TGTGCCAGCAGCCAAGGGTTCAACACCGGGGAGCTGTTTTTT
CASSQGFNTGELFF
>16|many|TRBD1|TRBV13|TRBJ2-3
TGTGCCAGCAGCTCGGGACAGGGCGCGTTCACAGATACGCAGTATTTT
CASSSGQGAFTDTQYF
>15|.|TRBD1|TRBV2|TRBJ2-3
TGTGCCAGCAGTGAAGAGAGGGGGCGCATGGATACGCAGTATTTT
CASSEERGRMDTQYF
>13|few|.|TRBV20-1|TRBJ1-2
TGCAGTTTTCACCGGACAGAAGATGGGGGCTACACCTTC
CSFHRTEDGGYTF
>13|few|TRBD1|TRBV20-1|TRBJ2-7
TGCAGTGCTCTTACCGGGACAGCCTACGAGCAGTACTTC
CSALTGTAYEQYF
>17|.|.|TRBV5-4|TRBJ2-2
TGTGCCAGCAGCGTAGCGTCTGTGATTACGAACACCGGGGAGCTGTTTTTT
CASSVASVITNTGELFF
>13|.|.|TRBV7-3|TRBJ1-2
TGTGCCATCCAACTAAGGAGCGGATATGGCTACACCTTC
CAIQLRSGYGYTF
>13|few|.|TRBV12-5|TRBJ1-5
TGTGCTAGTGGTTTAGGGCTCGGTCAGCCCCAGCATTTT
CASGLGLGQPQHF
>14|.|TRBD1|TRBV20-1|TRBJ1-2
TGCAGTGCTACTGACAGGGGGACTAGCTATGGCTACACCTTC
CSATDRGTSYGYTF
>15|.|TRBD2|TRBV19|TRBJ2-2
TGTGCCAGTAGATTGAGCGGGGGCTACACCGGGGAGCTGTTTTTT
CASRLSGGYTGELFF
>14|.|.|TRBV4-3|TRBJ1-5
TGCGCCAGCAGCCGAGCGCGGTTCAATCAGCCCCAGCATTTT
CASSRARFNQPQHF
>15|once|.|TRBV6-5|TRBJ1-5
TGTGTCAGCCGCCTTGGGGCGGAGAAGAATCAGCCCCAGCATTTT
CVSRLGAEKNQPQHF
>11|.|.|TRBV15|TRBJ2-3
TGTGCCACCTCGAGGGGGGATACGCAGTATTTT
CATSRGDTQYF
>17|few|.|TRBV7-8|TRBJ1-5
TGTGCCAGCAGCCGTTTGATCAGGGAAGAGAACAATCAGCCCCAGCATTTT
CASSRLIREENNQPQHF
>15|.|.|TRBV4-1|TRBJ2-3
TGCGCCAGCAGCCCGTCGAACAGTCTCACAGATACGCAGTATTTT
CASSPSNSLTDTQYF
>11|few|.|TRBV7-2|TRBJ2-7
TGTGCCAGCAGATTAGGCTACGAGCAGTACTTC
CASRLGYEQYF
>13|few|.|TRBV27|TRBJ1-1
TGTGCCAGCAGTTGGGCCCCGAACACTGAAGCTTTCTTT
CASSWAPNTEAFF
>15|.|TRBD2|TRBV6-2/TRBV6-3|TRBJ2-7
TGTGCCAGCAGTTACGTGGCTAGCGGGTCCTACGAGCAGTACTTC
CASSYVASGSYEQYF
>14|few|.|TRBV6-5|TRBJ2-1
TGTGCCAGCAGCCCCGCGGCAGGGGGGAATGAGCAGTTCTTC
CASSPAAGGNEQFF